The 9 T cell receptor beta chains given below trace back to one sample, sequenced in a study of Graves' ophthalmopathy and Graves' hyperthyroidism. RNA transcripts served as template for amplifying TCR beta CDR3 sequences. First-round RT-PCR used HTBI primers; second-round multiplex PCR followed. TCRdb re-called the multiplex PCR reads with MiXCR, one entry per CDR3 protein. There are a few hundred thousand distinct CDR3 sequences in the sample; about a sixth occur only once, and 2% to 2.5% lies in the top ten. What was sequenced was peripheral blood. Receptors originate from an adult woman with stable Graves' hyperthyroidism.

This clonotype was picked up many times. J is TRBJ2-6 and V is TRBV5-1; D uncertain. CDR1 is SGHRS and CDR2 is YFSETQ in the germline V gene. The V gene lost 0 bases and the J gene lost 4 bases, with 5 bases spanning the gap. The CDR3 totals 14 residues. CDR3 in amino acids: CASSLALGANVLTF. For the CDR3, the DNA is TGCGCCAGCAGCTTGGCGTTGGGGGCCAACGTCCTGACTTTC.

In its sample, this clonotype was seen many times. The rearrangement joins TRBV12-3 or TRBV12-4 to TRBJ1-2, with 9 bases aligning to TRBD1. V lost 5 bases, J lost 9 bases, and 7 bases stayed unmatched. This CDR3 contains 13 residues. CDR3 coding DNA: TGTGCCAGCAGTACAGACAGGGGGAATAGCTACACCTTC. Encoded protein: CASSTDRGNSYTF.

The rearrangement links TRBV28 to TRBJ1-2; TRBD1 aligns across 11 bases. There are 14 residues in the CDR3. V was pared by 5 bases and J by 8 bases, with 7 bases of the junction left unmatched. CDR1 is MDHEN and CDR2 is SYDVKM in the germline V gene. The CDR3 protein is CASSLGQGAHGYTF. The CDR3 DNA follows: TGTGCCAGCAGTCTTGGACAGGGGGCGCACGGCTACACCTTC.

This clonotype was seen ten or more times. This chain joins TRBV7-2 and TRBJ2-7; 13 bases are shared with TRBD2. Trimming removed 6 bases from V and 3 bases from J; junction bases left unmatched: 11. Germline values: CDR1 SGHTA, CDR2 FQGNSA. The CDR3 is 17 amino acids. The CDR3 coding sequence is TGTGCCAGCAGAACCAGCCCGGGACTAGCGGGGTACTACGAGCAGTACTTC. Translation gives CASRTSPGLAGYYEQYF. Together with reference TRBV7-2 and TRBJ2-7, the CDR3 gives the full variable domain: GAGVSQSPSNKVTEKGKDVELRCDPISGHTALYWYRQSLGQGLEFLIYFQGNSAPDKSGLPSDRFSAERTGGSVSTLTIQRTQQEDSAVYLCASRTSPGLAGYYEQYFGPGTRLTVT.

The rearrangement uses TRBV2 and TRBJ1-6; 7 bases agree with TRBD1. Germline-derived CDR1 and CDR2 are SNHLY and FYNNEI. J lost 0 bases, V lost 6 bases, and 14 bases had no gene match. The CDR3 length is 19 residues. This chain's CDR3 is CASRQIGGRDSSYNSPLHF. The CDR3 nucleotides read TGTGCCAGCAGACAAATCGGGGGGCGGGACAGCTCCTATAATTCACCCCTCCACTTT.

This clonotype was found many times. J is TRBJ2-7 and V is TRBV19, with D possibly being TRBD2 (6 bases). V lost 5 bases and J 6 bases, leaving 17 bases between the germline ends. CDR1 is LNHDA and CDR2 is SQIVND in the germline V gene (reference sequence). CDR3 size: 14 residues. The CDR3, as DNA: TGTGCCAGTAGTCGGCGGAGGGAGGTAGGCGAGCAGTACTTC. Its translation is CASSRRREVGEQYF. Combining the CDR3 with reference TRBV19 and TRBJ2-7 gives the whole variable domain DGGITQSPKYLFRKEGQNVTLSCEQNLNHDAMYWYRQDPGQGLRLIYYSQIVNDFQKGDIAEGYSVSREKKESFPLTVTSAQKNPTAFYLCASSRRREVGEQYFGPGTRLTVT.

This clonotype has a count of ten or more. The rearrangement uses TRBV13 and TRBJ2-7, with 9 positions matching TRBD2. Germline V gives CDR1 PRHDT, CDR2 FYEKMQ (reference sequence). Germline trimming cut 4 bases from V and 0 bases from J; bases unmatched to any gene: 4. The CDR3 consists of 15 residues. The DNA for the CDR3 is TGTGCCAGCAGCTACGGACTAGCGAGCTCCTACGAGCAGTACTTC. This gives the protein CASSYGLASSYEQYF.

In its sample, this clonotype was seen many times. J is TRBJ1-5 and V is TRBV19; the match to TRBD1 covers 11 bases. In germline, CDR1 is LNHDA, CDR2 SQIVND (reference sequence). Trimming removed 1 base from V and 5 bases from J; junction bases left unmatched: 7. The CDR3 sequence is 17 residues long. CDR3 amino acids: CASSIARTGGRHQPQHF. The CDR3 coding sequence is TGTGCCAGTAGTATAGCAAGGACAGGGGGCCGTCATCAGCCCCAGCATTTT.

This clonotype was recorded many times. The rearrangement uses TRBV28 and TRBJ2-7; D is possibly TRBD2 (5 bases). The germline V and J ends were trimmed by 2 bases and 6 bases, with 14 bases remaining between them. Germline values: CDR1 MDHEN, CDR2 SYDVKM. CDR3 length: 14 amino acids. The CDR3 spells CASSLRGLLREQYF. The CDR3 nucleotides are TGTGCCAGCAGTTTAAGAGGGCTCCTACGCGAGCAGTACTTC.